A few counts support the clone carrying this T cell receptor (beta chain). Its antigen is unknown. TCRdb analysed the RT-PCR reads with MiXCR anew, one entry per CDR3 protein. The table lists roughly 650,000 distinct CDR3 sequences, roughly 15% of them singletons, with 7.6% in the top ten. This sample was included in a study of response to subunit inactivated influenza vaccine. General study points: The authors offered the suggestion that each seasonal influenza vaccination recruits few new T cells.

The source was PBMCs from blood, collected around 15 days before vaccination. The clonotype comes from a middle-aged man who received an inactivated influenza vaccine.

CDR3 sequence: CSAMRGEDTQYF. CDR3 DNA sequence: TGCAGTGCTATGCGGGGGGAAGATACGCAGTATTTT. J is TRBJ2-3 and V is TRBV20-1, with 8 nucleotides matching TRBD2. V lost 4 bases, J lost 5 bases, and 2 bases stayed unmatched. CDR1 is DFQATT and CDR2 is SNEGSKA in the germline V gene (reference sequence). The CDR3 contains 12 residues.